The T cell receptor (beta chain) under discussion was sequenced for a study of blood T cell repertoires in COVID-19 (dated by TCRdb to about 2020). For the wider study: Collaborator samples came from the United States, Italy and Spain and covered acute and convalescent phases of COVID-19. The prospective study material was composed of cDNA or gDNA derived from T cells, B-cell-depleted T cells, or PBMCs. The dataset comprised deeply sampled blood TCRbeta repertoires from subjects exposed to, actively infected with, or recovered from COVID-19. A freely available public database, intended as a resource for researchers studying the immune response to SARS-CoV-2, is where the repertoires were released. The samples were drawn from the first 160 participants of the ongoing ImmuneRACE study and from 950 to 1,500 subjects provided by 6 global collaborators. Sample metadata almost always included a de-identified subject ID, COVID-19 status, age in years and sex. Where HLA class I and class II types were available, the types were taken from metadata supplied by the sample provider, not from assay-based typing. Points the paper makes about the study in general: The amount of clinical and demographic metadata varied by source and participant and was provided uncurated.

There are 20 amino acids in the CDR3, from cysteine to phenylalanine inclusive. The only DNA kept is the CDR3, 60 bases in frame from the first base. From a lookup of the germline V gene, CDR1 and CDR2 are SGHDN and FVKESK. Clipping removes 0 bases from V and 0 bases from J, with 11 as the unmatched junction base count. This clone showed up just once. Its recognized antigen is unknown. The sample holds no much larger clone one base away, and base qualities are not on file. Distinct nucleotide sequences in the sample also encode this CDR3. Collaborating institutions collected whole blood in K2EDTA tubes following their own protocols. Collaborator samples were shipped for TCRbeta analysis as frozen whole blood, isolated PBMCs, or DNA extracted from either sample type. TCRbeta CDR3 regions were amplified from genomic DNA using the immunoSEQ Assay, a bias-controlled multiplex PCR. Per the original workflow: The number of nucleated cells in each sample was estimated from the amplification of reference gene primers within the assay. Sequence reads were collapsed and filtered to measure the absolute abundance of every unique TCRbeta CDR3 rearrangement. For each sample, productive Simpson clonality was calculated as the square root of Simpson's diversity index over productive rearrangements. What TCRdb holds here is the immuneACCESS table cut down to in-frame rearrangements. Part of the clones is not present; checked against another copy, under half of the missing clones reflect an unresolved V gene, and the others are unexplained. V and J calls and clone size are given by that table; D and trimming were obtained from the DNA. Within this sample are roughly 180,000 clones, with around four fifths of them counted one time only. Roughly 5.1% of the sample rests with the top ten.

The receptor chain draws on TRBV14 and TRBJ2-7; TRBD2 lines up with 13 middle nucleotides. The sequence came from a woman aged 25 to 39 with acute or convalescent COVID-19. Material: peripheral blood. The sequenced DNA is TGTGCCAGCAGCCAAGATGATTTACTAGCGGGAGGGCCGAGCTCCTACGAGCAGTACTTC. It codes for CASSQDDLLAGGPSSYEQYF.